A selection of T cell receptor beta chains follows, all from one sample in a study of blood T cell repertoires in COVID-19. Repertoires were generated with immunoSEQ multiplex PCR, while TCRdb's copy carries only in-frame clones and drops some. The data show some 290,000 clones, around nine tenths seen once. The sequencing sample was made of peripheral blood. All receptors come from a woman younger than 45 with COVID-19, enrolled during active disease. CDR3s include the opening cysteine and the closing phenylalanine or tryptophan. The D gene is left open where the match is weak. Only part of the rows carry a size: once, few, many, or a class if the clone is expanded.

TGTGCCAGCAGCCCGCGGGGTGGGACCGGGGAGCTGTTTTTT CASSPRGGTGELFF TRBJ2-2 - - TRBV4-2
TGTGCCACCAGTGATCCGAGACAGGGGGCGAACTATGGCTACACCTTC CATSDPRQGANYGYTF TRBJ1-2 TRBD1 few TRBV24-1
TGTGCCAGCTCACCACCTACATTCGGGGAGACCCAGTACTTC CASSPPTFGETQYF TRBJ2-5 - few TRBV18
TGTGCCACCAGTGATTTTATAGACAACTCAGATACGCAGTATTTT CATSDFIDNSDTQYF TRBJ2-3 - - TRBV24-1
TGTGCCACCAGTGCGGGGAGCCAAGAGACCCAGTACTTC CATSAGSQETQYF TRBJ2-5 - - TRBV24-1
TGTGCCAGCAGCTCCCGGACTAGCGGAGACAATGAGCAGTTCTTC CASSSRTSGDNEQFF TRBJ2-1 TRBD2 - TRBV13
TGTGCCAGTAGTATAAGTGGGCCAATCACCGGGGAGCTGTTTTTT CASSISGPITGELFF TRBJ2-2 - once TRBV19
TGTGCCAGCAGCTTGGAGACTAGCTGGGACTTC CASSLETSWDF TRBJ2-7 TRBD2 - TRBV7-9
TGTGCCAGCAGTTACTCGTCTAGGAGCACAGATACGCAGTATTTT CASSYSSRSTDTQYF TRBJ2-3 - - TRBV6-6
TGCGCCAGCAGCTTCAGGGCGGGAGGAGAGGAGACCCAGTACTTC CASSFRAGGEETQYF TRBJ2-5 TRBD2 - TRBV5-1
TGTGCCAGCAGCTTAGAAGGCGGGACTAGCGCCTACGAGCAGTACTTC CASSLEGGTSAYEQYF TRBJ2-7 TRBD2 - TRBV11-3
TGTGCCTGGGCCCTACAGGGGAGGAATTCACCCCTCCACTTT CAWALQGRNSPLHF TRBJ1-6 TRBD1 - TRBV30
TGTGCCTGGAGTCGGGGAGGGGATAATTCACCCCTCCACTTT CAWSRGGDNSPLHF TRBJ1-6 - - TRBV30
TGTGCCAGCAGTTTAGAGGCAGGGAGGTCGGTCTACGAGCAGTACTTC CASSLEAGRSVYEQYF TRBJ2-7 - - TRBV27
TGTGCCAGCAGCCCCGGGACAGGCGCTTCAAAGTACTTC CASSPGTGASKYF TRBJ2-5 TRBD1 - TRBV7-9
TGTGCCAGTAGTGTCGACAGGGGTTTTGCTGAGCAGTTCTTC CASSVDRGFAEQFF TRBJ2-1 TRBD1 - TRBV19
TGTGCCAGCAGCAAAGAGGCTAGCGGGAGTTGTCAAAACATTCAGTACTTC CASSKEASGSCQNIQYF TRBJ2-4 - - TRBV21-1
TGTGCCAGCAGTGTCGTACTTGAGCAGTTCTTC CASSVVLEQFF TRBJ2-1 - - TRBV2
TGTGCCAGCAGTTTATATTACAGGGGTGGGCAGCCCCAGCATTTT CASSLYYRGGQPQHF TRBJ1-5 TRBD1 once TRBV28
TGTGCCTGGAGCCGTTCGAACACCGGGGAGCTGTTTTTT CAWSRSNTGELFF TRBJ2-2 - - TRBV30
TGTGCCAGCAGCTTAAGTCCGCAGGGGATGAGGGAGACCCAGTACTTC CASSLSPQGMRETQYF TRBJ2-5 - - TRBV7-2
TGTGCCAGTAGTATAGGAGGGAATGATGAGCAGTTCTTC CASSIGGNDEQFF TRBJ2-1 - once TRBV19